A single sample gave rise to the 30 T cell receptor beta chains below, sequenced in a study of monozygotic twins with inflammatory bowel disease. From the 5' RACE reads, TCRdb lists one entry per CDR3 protein and no DNA. The table lists approximately 330,000 distinct CDR3 sequences. Sequencing was performed on blood. Receptors were obtained from a human donor with ulcerative colitis or Crohn's disease, or a healthy co-twin of an affected twin (not recorded which).

V usage is TRBV28 and J usage is TRBJ2-7. There are 12 residues in the CDR3. CDR1 and CDR2 (germline): MDHEN, SYDVKM. The CDR3 loop is CASSLVNFEQYF.

The gene calls are TRBV20-1 and TRBJ2-3; TCRdb selects TRBD2, and the lack of DNA leaves this call unchecked. The CDR3 is made up of 15 amino acids. Germline V CDR1 and CDR2: DFQATT, SNEGSKA (reference sequence). The CDR3 sequence is CSASWLTAGLDTQYF.

V usage is TRBV7-9 and J usage is TRBJ2-7; TCRdb picks TRBD1, but there is no DNA to check that call. The CDR3 extends over 15 amino acids. Germline V gene data show CDR1 as SEHNR and CDR2 as FQNEAQ (reference sequence). The CDR3: CASSQTGTSSYEQYF.

V usage is TRBV28 and J usage is TRBJ1-1. CDR3 size: 11 residues. Germline V lookup: CDR1 MDHEN, CDR2 SYDVKM. The CDR3 here is CASSPHTEAFF.

The V and J genes are TRBV12-3 or TRBV12-4 and TRBJ1-2; TCRdb's D call of TRBD1 is untestable without DNA. The CDR3 consists of 13 residues. The CDR3 loop reads CASSKTTGEGYTF.

CDR3 residues: CASTIGRKLYEQYF. The chain combines TRBV5-6 with TRBJ2-7. Germline V gives CDR1 SGHDT, CDR2 YYEEEE. This CDR3 is built from 14 residues.

The chain carries TRBV29-1 and TRBJ2-2; TCRdb reports TRBD1, a call that lacks DNA to check it against. Germline V gene lookup returns CDR1 SQVTM and CDR2 ANQGSEA. The CDR3 consists of 16 residues. The CDR3 protein is CSVKWGAQGAMGELFF.

The V call is TRBV5-1, the J call TRBJ1-6; TCRdb's D gene call, TRBD1, goes unchecked for lack of DNA. The CDR3 contains 14 residues. Germline assignment: CDR1 SGHRS and CDR2 YFSETQ. The CDR3: CASSPGQMNSPLHF.

This chain uses TRBV19 with TRBJ2-1; TCRdb gives TRBD2 as the D gene, but with no DNA this cannot be confirmed. The V gene's germline CDR1 is LNHDA and CDR2 SQIVND (reference sequence). The CDR3 consists of 16 residues. The CDR3 reads CASSSSSGNSYNEQFF.

The V gene is TRBV6-5, the J gene TRBJ2-3; TCRdb designates TRBD1, a call that cannot be tested without DNA. The CDR3 length is 15 residues. CDR1 is MNHEY and CDR2 is SVGAGI in the germline V gene. The CDR3 spells CASSYGRGRKDTQYF.

The chain links TRBV12-3 or TRBV12-4 to TRBJ1-1; absent DNA, TCRdb's TRBD1 call cannot be checked. This CDR3 contains 15 residues. CDR3 region: CASSPGQEWNTEAFF.

The chain is built from TRBV2 and TRBJ2-2. This CDR3 has 14 residues. Germline lookup yields CDR1 SNHLY and CDR2 FYNNEI. The chain's CDR3 is CASSGETNTGELFF.

The chain is built from TRBV4-1 and TRBJ1-2. The CDR3 covers 13 residues. Germline assignment: CDR1 MGHRA and CDR2 YSYEKL. This CDR3 is CASSQVGLDGYTF.

This chain joins TRBV4-1 and TRBJ1-2; TCRdb selects TRBD1, and the lack of DNA leaves this call unchecked. The germline V gene has CDR1 MGHRA and CDR2 YSYEKL. The CDR3 is made up of 16 amino acids. The CDR3 spells CASSHRQGDINYGYTF.

J is TRBJ2-3 and V is TRBV29-1; TCRdb lists TRBD2, though no DNA is available to test this call. The CDR3 sequence is 13 residues long. Germline lookup yields CDR1 SQVTM and CDR2 ANQGSEA. This chain's CDR3 is CSVREGLTDTQYF.

The genes are TRBV2 and TRBJ1-4; TCRdb designates TRBD1, a call that cannot be tested without DNA. CDR1 is SNHLY and CDR2 is FYNNEI in the germline V gene. The CDR3 spans 14 residues. CDR3 sequence: CASSVQGAYEKLFF.

The chain uses TRBV20-1 and TRBJ1-5. In germline, CDR1 is DFQATT, CDR2 SNEGSKA (reference sequence). The CDR3 loop spans 17 amino acids. This chain's CDR3 is CSARVQTDLGSNQPQHF.

The rearrangement joins TRBV3-1 to TRBJ2-5; TCRdb's D call of TRBD1 is untestable without DNA. Germline CDR1 and CDR2: LGHDT and YNNKEL (reference sequence). The CDR3 spans 16 residues. The CDR3 reads CASSQAQGGGGETQYF.

The chain couples TRBV12-3 or TRBV12-4 to TRBJ2-1; TCRdb's D call, TRBD2, is unchecked because there is no DNA. This CDR3 contains 16 residues. CDR3 protein: CASSLDSGRSYNEQFF.

This chain links TRBV5-1 with TRBJ2-1. This CDR3 is 11 amino acids long. The germline CDR1 and CDR2 sequences are SGHRS and YFSETQ. CDR3: CASSFLNEQFF.

The rearrangement uses TRBV28 and TRBJ2-2; the D call of TRBD2 rests on TCRdb alone, since no DNA is present to check it. In germline, CDR1 is MDHEN, CDR2 SYDVKM. This CDR3 region has 14 residues. This CDR3 is CASMERETIGELFF. The entire variable domain, with the rest obtained from reference TRBV28 and TRBJ2-2, is as follows: DVKVTQSSRYLVKRTGEKVFLECVQDMDHENMFWYRQDPGLGLRLIYFSYDVKMKEKGDIPEGYSVSREKKERFSLILESASTNQTSMYLCASMERETIGELFFGEGSRLTVL.

The chain uses TRBV5-1 and TRBJ2-5. This CDR3 is built from 13 residues. Per germline, CDR1 SGHRS and CDR2 YFSETQ. This CDR3 reads CASSGPSQETQYF.

The chain is built from TRBV12-3 or TRBV12-4 and TRBJ1-2. The CDR3 spans 14 residues. This CDR3 reads CASSRDSGVYGYTF.

This chain joins TRBV6-5 and TRBJ2-2; TCRdb gives TRBD1 as the D gene, but with no DNA this cannot be confirmed. CDR3 length equals 11 residues. Germline loops: CDR1 MNHEY, CDR2 SVGAGI. CDR3 loop: CASRRAGELFF.

CDR3 protein: CASSYGANYGYTF. This sequence joins TRBV6-5 and TRBJ1-2. CDR3 size: 13 residues. Germline loops: CDR1 MNHEY, CDR2 SVGAGI.

The chain carries TRBV5-1 and TRBJ1-5; as DNA is missing, the TRBD1 call by TCRdb cannot be tested. CDR3 size: 15 residues. Germline loops: CDR1 SGHRS, CDR2 YFSETQ. The CDR3 reads CASSLSGAGNQPQHF.

The chain carries TRBV20-1 and TRBJ2-3; no DNA is available, so the TRBD2 call from TCRdb remains unchecked. Germline assignment: CDR1 DFQATT and CDR2 SNEGSKA (reference sequence). The CDR3 is 16 amino acids. CDR3 loop: CSASRGEAGRPDTQYF.

The chain's CDR3 is CASSTLAGRANTGELFF. This chain joins TRBV7-2 and TRBJ2-2; TCRdb designates TRBD2, a call that cannot be tested without DNA. The germline V gene has CDR1 SGHTA and CDR2 FQGNSA. This CDR3 contains 17 residues.

The chain couples TRBV27 to TRBJ1-5; TCRdb indicates TRBD1, and absent DNA this call remains unverified. Germline V gene data show CDR1 as MNHEY and CDR2 as SMNVEV (reference sequence). The CDR3 consists of 17 residues. This CDR3 reads CTSSLPRTGPSGQPQHF.

The chain links TRBV5-1 to TRBJ1-3. Germline CDR1 is SGHRS and CDR2 is YFSETQ. CDR3 length equals 14 residues. The CDR3 spells CASSSDGAGNTIYF.